The 15 T cell receptor beta chains presented below share a single source sample, sequenced in a study of cytomegalovirus exposure and HLA in healthy donors. In the PCR, 60 Vbeta and 13 Jbeta primers were used. Generated by immunoSEQ multiplex PCR, the TCRdb table keeps only in-frame clones and is missing some. Here the sample spans 55,000 to 70,000 clones, 75% to 85% being singletons. Specimen: PBMCs. These receptors were collected from a male donor in good health and CMV-seronegative.

The gene calls are TRBV15 and TRBJ2-2, with D tentatively TRBD1 (5 bases). There are 14 residues in the CDR3. In germline, CDR1 is LNHNV, CDR2 YYDKDF (reference sequence). V was cut by 5 bases and J by 6 bases, with 13 bases left in between. The CDR3 reads CATSPQGRAGELFF. The DNA for the CDR3 is TGTGCCACCAGCCCGCAGGGTCGGGCCGGGGAGCTGTTTTTT.

The V call is TRBV2, the J call TRBJ2-1, with 7 bases that match TRBD1. CDR1 SNHLY and CDR2 FYNNEI come from the germline V gene. J lost 6 bases, V lost 7 bases, and 9 bases had no gene match. The CDR3 runs to 14 residues. Here the CDR3 DNA reads TGTGCCAGCATCGGGACAGCGTGGGGCAATGAGCAGTTCTTC. Its translation: CASIGTAWGNEQFF.

V is TRBV9 and J is TRBJ2-1, with 10 bases matching TRBD2. The ends lost 1 base at V and 7 bases at J; junction bases unmatched: 5. CDR3 length: 15 amino acids. The V gene's germline CDR1 is SGDLS and CDR2 YYNGEE. The CDR3 reads CASSVSGGVGNEQFF. For the CDR3, the DNA is TGTGCCAGCAGCGTAAGCGGGGGGGTGGGGAATGAGCAGTTCTTC.

The rearrangement links TRBV29-1 to TRBJ2-1; 9 bases map to TRBD1. There are 14 residues in the CDR3. From germline, CDR1 is SQVTM and CDR2 ANQGSEA. Here the CDR3 reads CSLTGTGWVNEQFF. In DNA form, the CDR3 reads TGCAGTTTGACCGGGACAGGGTGGGTCAATGAGCAGTTCTTC.

The gene calls are TRBV5-1 and TRBJ2-1, with TRBD2 matching over 16 bases. V lost 4 bases and J lost 8; bases outside the gene matches: 3. The germline gives CDR1 SGHRS, CDR2 YFSETQ. The CDR3 contains 15 residues. CDR3 sequence: CASSHGTSGGDEQFF. CDR3 nucleotide sequence: TGCGCCAGCAGCCACGGGACTAGCGGGGGGGATGAGCAGTTCTTC.

This chain links TRBV19 with TRBJ1-1; D remains ambiguous. CDR3 length equals 14 residues. The germline CDR1 and CDR2 sequences are LNHDA and SQIVND (reference sequence). The V gene lost 3 bases and the J gene lost 0 bases, with 8 bases spanning the gap. CDR3 protein: CASSIYGMNTEAFF. The CDR3 DNA is TGTGCCAGTAGTATTTATGGCATGAACACTGAAGCTTTCTTT.

CDR3 protein: CASKKEQWNTGELFF. The CDR3, as DNA: TGTGCCAGTAAGAAGGAACAGTGGAACACCGGGGAGCTGTTTTTT. The chain uses TRBV19 and TRBJ2-2, with D unresolved. Germline CDR1 reads LNHDA; CDR2 reads SQIVND (reference sequence). This CDR3 comprises 15 residues. V lost 7 bases and J lost 1, with 13 bases in between.

J is TRBJ1-4 and V is TRBV6-5; a possible D gene is TRBD1 (6 bases). The V end was cut by 6 bases, the J end by 8 bases, with 10 bases between. Germline values: CDR1 MNHEY, CDR2 SVGAGI. This CDR3 is 12 amino acids long. The CDR3 nucleotides are TGTGCCAGCAGCCCCGGGACAGAAAAACTGTTTTTT. It specifies CASSPGTEKLFF.

The table lists this clone with a count of one. The chain uses TRBV4-3 and TRBJ2-3; 11 bases are a match to TRBD2. The germline V gene encodes CDR1 LGHNA and CDR2 YSLEER. With V trimmed by 0 bases and J by 2 bases, 7 bases remained unmatched. CDR3 length: 18 amino acids. The CDR3: CASSQDRASGGFTDTQYF. The CDR3 region has the DNA TGCGCCAGCAGCCAAGATCGGGCTAGCGGGGGGTTCACAGATACGCAGTATTTT.

The chain uses TRBV29-1 and TRBJ2-5, with a possible D match to TRBD1 (6 bases). The CDR3 extends over 11 amino acids. The germline V gene has CDR1 SQVTM and CDR2 ANQGSEA. Trimming stripped 7 bases from V and 4 bases from J, with 10 bases between. This CDR3 is CSASGVETQYF. In nucleotides, the CDR3 is TGCAGCGCCTCAGGGGTAGAGACCCAGTACTTC.

This chain uses TRBV4-3 with TRBJ2-7; possibly TRBD1 for D (6 bases). The CDR3 is 19 residues long. The germline gives CDR1 LGHNA, CDR2 YSLEER. Trimming took off 5 bases at V and 5 bases at J, with 31 bases between the two ends. In DNA form, the CDR3 reads TGCGCCAGCAGCGCCGAGCCGAAAACGTTGGACAGAGGATCCCACGAGCAGTACTTC. Translated: CASSAEPKTLDRGSHEQYF.

The gene calls are TRBV11-3 and TRBJ2-7, with 8 bases lining up with TRBD2. The ends lost 5 bases at V and 7 bases at J; junction bases unmatched: 10. CDR3 length: 14 amino acids. CDR1 is SGHNT and CDR2 is YENEEA in the germline V gene. The CDR3 spells CASSKGLGPWEQYF. The DNA for the CDR3 is TGTGCCAGCAGCAAGGGACTAGGACCTTGGGAGCAGTACTTC. Full variable domain (remainder filled in from reference TRBV11-3 and TRBJ2-7): EAGVVQSPRYKIIEKKQPVAFWCNPISGHNTLYWYLQNLGQGPELLIRYENEEAVDDSQLPKDRFSAERLKGVDSTLKIQPAELGDSAVYLCASSKGLGPWEQYFGPGTRLTVT.

The rearrangement joins TRBV7-2 to TRBJ1-1, with a weak D call TRBD1 (5 bases). This CDR3 region has 15 residues. Trimming removed 2 bases from V and 5 bases from J, with 15 bases in between. The germline CDR1 and CDR2 sequences are SGHTA and FQGNSA. Here the CDR3 DNA reads TGTGCCAGCAGCTTAAGCCCGCAGGGTGTTACTGAAGCTTTCTTT. Translated: CASSLSPQGVTEAFF.

The chain combines TRBV15 with TRBJ2-5; 7 bases agree with TRBD1. Germline lookup yields CDR1 LNHNV and CDR2 YYDKDF (reference sequence). The CDR3 loop spans 15 amino acids. V was clipped by 6 bases and J by 2 bases; unmatched bases: 9. Written as DNA, the CDR3 is TGTGCCACCAGATTGGGAAGACAGGGACAAGAGACCCAGTACTTC. Translation gives CATRLGRQGQETQYF.

The chain combines TRBV7-6 with TRBJ2-2; 7 bases agree with TRBD1. Germline V gives CDR1 SGHVS, CDR2 FNYEAQ. The CDR3 covers 16 residues. With 5 bases clipped from V and 6 bases from J, the junction kept 12 bases outside the gene matches. CDR3 coding DNA: TGTGCCAGCAGCCCCGGATGGACAGGATACTCCGGGGAGCTGTTTTTT. It encodes CASSPGWTGYSGELFF. Complete variable domain (other parts from reference TRBV7-6 and TRBJ2-2): GAGVSQSPRYKVTKRGQDVALRCDPISGHVSLYWYRQALGQGPEFLTYFNYEAQQDKSGLPNDRFSAERPEGSISTLTIQRTEQRDSAMYRCASSPGWTGYSGELFFGEGSRLTVL.